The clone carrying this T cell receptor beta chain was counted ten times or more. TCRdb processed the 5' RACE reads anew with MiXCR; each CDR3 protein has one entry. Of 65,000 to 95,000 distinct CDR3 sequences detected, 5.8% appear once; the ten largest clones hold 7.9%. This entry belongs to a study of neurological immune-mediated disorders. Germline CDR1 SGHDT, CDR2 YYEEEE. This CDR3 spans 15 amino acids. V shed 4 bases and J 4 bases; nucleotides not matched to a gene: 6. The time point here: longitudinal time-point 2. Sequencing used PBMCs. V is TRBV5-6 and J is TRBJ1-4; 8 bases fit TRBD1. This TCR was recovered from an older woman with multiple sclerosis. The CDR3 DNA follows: TGTGCCAGCAGCGTACGGACAGGGATTAATGAAAAACTGTTTTTT. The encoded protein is CASSVRTGINEKLFF.